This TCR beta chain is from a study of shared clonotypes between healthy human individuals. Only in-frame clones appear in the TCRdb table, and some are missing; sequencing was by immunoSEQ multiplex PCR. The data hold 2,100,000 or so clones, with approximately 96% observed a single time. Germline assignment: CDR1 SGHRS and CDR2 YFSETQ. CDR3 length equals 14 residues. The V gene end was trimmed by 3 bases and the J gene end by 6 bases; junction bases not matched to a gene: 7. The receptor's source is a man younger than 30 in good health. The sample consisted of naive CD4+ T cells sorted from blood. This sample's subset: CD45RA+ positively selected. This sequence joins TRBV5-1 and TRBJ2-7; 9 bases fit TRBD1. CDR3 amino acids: CASSSRTGVSEQYF. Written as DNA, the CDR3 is TGCGCCAGCAGCTCCAGGACAGGGGTCTCCGAGCAGTACTTC.